The T cell receptor (beta chain) described here comes from a study of blood T cells in healthy people across ages. Study-level information: About one barcoded beta molecule per two T cells was the capture yield of template switching. General study results and limits: What prevented conclusive comparison of naive and antigen-experienced cells was that PBMCs were unsorted.

The V and J ends lost 2 bases and 1 base respectively, with 9 bases between them. CDR1 is SGHRS and CDR2 is YFSETQ in the germline V gene. The CDR3 runs 14 residues. With a J-beta primer mix and a sample-barcoded 5' primer, a second PCR ran about 7 to 12 cycles. TCRdb re-derived calls from the 5' RACE reads in MiXCR, one entry per CDR3 protein. Here the sample spans 1.5 million to 2 million distinct CDR3 sequences, roughly 52% being singletons. This clonotype was seen only a few times. The antigen is not known. Donor samples were obtained from healthy Caucasian individuals from Russia, aged roughly 6 to 95. The authors drew 8 to 10 milliliters of peripheral blood from each donor.

Material: blood. The chain is built from TRBV5-1 and TRBJ2-5; D is ambiguous. This receptor was taken from a woman between 40 and 50 years old in good health. The CDR3 loop is CASSFNQVQETQYF. CDR3 DNA sequence: TGCGCCAGCAGCTTTAACCAAGTCCAAGAGACCCAGTACTTC.